This T cell receptor beta chain was identified in a study of post-analysis software for immune sequencing data. The wider study: The cohort encompassed relapsing-remitting, secondary progressive and progressive-relapsing multiple sclerosis disease courses.

The study, taken as a whole, reports: Controls showed lower frequencies than patients for roughly 5 TRBV segments, and TRBV5-6, TRBV5-1 and TRBV20-1 were among these. Multiple sclerosis patients had significantly lower normalized Chao1 diversity than controls. Co-batched samples clustered tightly together by F measure.

With 5 bases removed from V and 13 bases from J, the gap between germline ends came to 18 bases. CDR3 length: 14 residues. Germline lookup yields CDR1 MNHNS and CDR2 SASEGT. This clonotype was detected a few times. Its target is unknown. Prepared TCR beta cDNA libraries contained unique molecular identifiers. A few hundred thousand cDNA molecules were obtained from around 1 to 9.1 million T cells. MiXCR, applied by TCRdb to the PCR reads, yields one record per CDR3 protein. Among about 540,000 distinct CDR3 sequences listed, 30% to 40% were seen once. Sequencing was performed on blood. This TCR derives from a girl under 18 with multiple sclerosis. The chain couples TRBV6-1 to TRBJ1-6; a possible D gene is TRBD1 (6 bases). This chain's CDR3 is CASSRLQGSTPLHF. The CDR3 DNA reads TGTGCCAGCAGTCGACTACAGGGTAGCACCCCCCTCCACTTT.